Listed below are T cell receptor beta chains from one sample, sequenced in a study of T cells in Graves' hyperthyroidism and ophthalmopathy. TCRdb re-analysed the multiplex PCR reads in MiXCR, keeping a single row per CDR3 protein. Of about 380,000 distinct CDR3 sequences listed, around 20% were seen once; the top ten hold 35% to 50%. Source material: blood. Every receptor here comes from a man aged 18 to 29 with Graves' ophthalmopathy. Both conserved end residues are part of each CDR3. Fields, in order: V gene, clone size, J gene, D gene, CDR3 length, CDR3 protein, CDR3 DNA. A D gene is named only where the DNA matches it firmly. Clone sizes are given selectively: once, few, many, or a class where the clone is expanded.

TRBV2,.,TRBJ2-3,TRBD1,20,CASSTGQGWGGEPSTDTQYF,TGTGCCAGCAGTACAGGACAGGGTTGGGGCGGGGAGCCTAGCACAGATACGCAGTATTTT
TRBV18,.,TRBJ2-6,.,14,CASSPPVVANVLTF,TGTGCCAGCTCACCACCGGTCGTGGCCAACGTCCTGACTTTC
TRBV27,few,TRBJ2-2,.,15,CASSLYGQGTGELFF,TGTGCCAGCAGTTTATACGGCCAGGGCACCGGGGAGCTGTTTTTT
TRBV19,.,TRBJ1-1,TRBD1,15,CASSDQGAGFQVAFF,TGTGCCAGTAGTGATCAGGGGGCCGGGTTCCAGGTCGCTTTCTTT
TRBV20-1,.,TRBJ1-5,.,13,CSARDGSWQPQHF,TGCAGTGCTAGAGACGGCAGTTGGCAGCCCCAGCATTTT
TRBV20-1,.,TRBJ2-7,TRBD2,15,CSARLLAGVSYEQYF,TGCAGTGCTAGGCTCCTAGCGGGGGTTTCCTACGAGCAGTACTTC
TRBV20-1,.,TRBJ2-3,.,15,CSAKGYAIDIDTQYF,TGCAGTGCTAAAGGGTACGCCATAGACATAGATACGCAGTATTTT
TRBV6-5,.,TRBJ2-1,TRBD1,15,CASSYPGTGVNEQFF,TGTGCCAGCAGTTATCCCGGGACAGGAGTCAATGAGCAGTTCTTC
TRBV9,few,TRBJ2-2,TRBD2,15,CASSVSGGAPGELFF,TGTGCCAGCAGCGTCAGCGGGGGGGCCCCCGGGGAGCTGTTTTTT
TRBV5-4,.,TRBJ1-4,TRBD1,14,CASSTEGAGEKLFF,TGTGCCAGCAGCACGGAGGGGGCTGGTGAAAAACTGTTTTTT
TRBV10-1,.,TRBJ2-3,TRBD2,17,CASSEGSSGGVSNTQYF,TGCGCCAGCAGTGAGGGGTCTAGCGGGGGCGTATCGAATACGCAGTATTTT
TRBV20-1,.,TRBJ1-3,.,15,CSARVGGLGGNTIYF,TGCAGTGCTAGAGTGGGGGGGCTGGGAGGAAACACCATATATTTT
TRBV7-9,many,TRBJ2-3,.,15,CASSAQGLNADTQYF,TGTGCCAGCAGCGCCCAGGGGCTTAACGCAGATACGCAGTATTTT
TRBV20-1,many,TRBJ2-7,.,15,CSAPGTPTVSYEQYF,TGCAGTGCCCCCGGGACCCCGACTGTCTCCTACGAGCAGTACTTC
TRBV7-3,.,TRBJ2-2,.,16,CASSLNGLTNTGELFF,TGTGCCAGCAGCTTAAACGGTTTGACAAACACCGGGGAGCTGTTTTTT
TRBV3-1,many,TRBJ1-4,.,15,CASSHVGGRNEKLFF,TGTGCCAGCAGCCATGTTGGAGGGCGTAATGAAAAACTGTTTTTT
TRBV6-1,.,TRBJ1-5,.,15,CASGELGGAHQPQHF,TGTGCCAGCGGTGAATTGGGAGGGGCGCATCAGCCCCAGCATTTT
TRBV2,many,TRBJ2-2,.,16,CASLYGLGVNTGELFF,TGTGCCAGCCTTTACGGGTTAGGGGTGAACACCGGGGAGCTGTTTTTT
TRBV5-4,many,TRBJ1-1,.,14,CASSLVVEATEAFF,TGTGCCAGCAGCTTGGTCGTTGAGGCCACTGAAGCTTTCTTT
TRBV20-1,many,TRBJ2-7,.,14,CSARTTQGLYEQYF,TGCAGTGCTCGAACTACCCAGGGACTCTACGAGCAGTACTTC
TRBV14,few,TRBJ2-7,TRBD1,15,CASSLWDRGSGEQYF,TGTGCCAGCAGCCTGTGGGACAGGGGTTCGGGAGAGCAGTACTTC
TRBV6-8,.,TRBJ2-7,TRBD2,16,CASSYGTSGGWYEQYF,TGTGCCAGCAGTTACGGGACTAGCGGGGGGTGGTACGAGCAGTACTTC
TRBV29-1,.,TRBJ1-1,.,15,CSNRRQTGWDTEAFF,TGCAGCAATAGGCGCCAGACCGGGTGGGACACTGAAGCTTTCTTT
TRBV6-1,once,TRBJ1-4,.,12,CVVAVTNEKLFF,TGTGTGGTTGCGGTGACTAATGAAAAACTGTTTTTT
TRBV10-3,many,TRBJ2-1,TRBD1,12,CAIRDRGNEQFF,TGTGCCATCAGGGACAGGGGTAATGAGCAGTTCTTC
TRBV29-1,.,TRBJ1-1,TRBD1,13,CSAAGTVNTEAFF,TGCAGCGCTGCCGGGACAGTGAACACTGAAGCTTTCTTT
TRBV19,.,TRBJ2-1,.,12,CASSLESDEQFF,TGTGCCAGTAGTCTGGAATCCGATGAGCAGTTCTTC